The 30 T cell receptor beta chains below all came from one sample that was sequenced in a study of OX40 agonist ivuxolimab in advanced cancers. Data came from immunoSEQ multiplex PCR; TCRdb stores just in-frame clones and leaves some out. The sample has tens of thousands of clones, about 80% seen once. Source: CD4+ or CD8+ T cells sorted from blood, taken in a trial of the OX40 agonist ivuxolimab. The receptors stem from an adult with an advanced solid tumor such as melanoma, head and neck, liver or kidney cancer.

The CDR3 region is CASSQGLAVMNEQFF. The CDR3, as DNA: TGTGCCAGCAGCCAAGGACTAGCGGTGATGAATGAGCAGTTCTTC. The chain uses TRBV14 and TRBJ2-1; TRBD2 matches at 9 bases. Germline assignment: CDR1 SGHDN and CDR2 FVKESK. V lost 1 base to trimming and J lost 7 bases; unmatched junction nucleotides: 5. This CDR3 spans 15 amino acids.

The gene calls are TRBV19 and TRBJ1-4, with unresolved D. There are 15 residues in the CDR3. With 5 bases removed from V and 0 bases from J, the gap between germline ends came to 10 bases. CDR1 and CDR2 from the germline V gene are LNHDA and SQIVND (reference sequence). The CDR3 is CASSLDGATNEKLFF. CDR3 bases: TGTGCCAGTAGTCTGGACGGGGCAACTAATGAAAAACTGTTTTTT.

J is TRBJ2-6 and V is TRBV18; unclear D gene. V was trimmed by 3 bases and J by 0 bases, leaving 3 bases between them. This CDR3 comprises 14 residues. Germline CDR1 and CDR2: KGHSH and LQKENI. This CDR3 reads CASSPSSGANVLTF. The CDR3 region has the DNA TGTGCCAGCTCACCCAGCTCTGGGGCCAACGTCCTGACTTTC.

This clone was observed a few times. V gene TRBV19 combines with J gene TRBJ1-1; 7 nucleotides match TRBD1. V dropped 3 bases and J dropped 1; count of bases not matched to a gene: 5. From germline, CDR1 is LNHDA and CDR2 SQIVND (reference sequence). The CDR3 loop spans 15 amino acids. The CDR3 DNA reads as TGTGCCAGTAGTATGGCGAGGGGGCCGAACACTGAAGCTTTCTTT. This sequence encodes CASSMARGPNTEAFF.

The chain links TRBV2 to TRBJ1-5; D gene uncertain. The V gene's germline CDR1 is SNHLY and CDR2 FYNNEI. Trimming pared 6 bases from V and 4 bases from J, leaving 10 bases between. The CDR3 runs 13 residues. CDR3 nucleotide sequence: TGTGCCAGCAGCGTACAAACTAATCAGCCCCAGCATTTT. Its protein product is CASSVQTNQPQHF.

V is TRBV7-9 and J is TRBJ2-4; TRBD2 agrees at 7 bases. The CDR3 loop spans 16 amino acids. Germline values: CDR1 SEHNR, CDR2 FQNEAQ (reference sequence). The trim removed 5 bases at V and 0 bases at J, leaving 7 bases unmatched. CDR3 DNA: TGTGCCAGCAGCCTATCGGGACTACTAGCCAAAAACATTCAGTACTTC. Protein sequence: CASSLSGLLAKNIQYF.

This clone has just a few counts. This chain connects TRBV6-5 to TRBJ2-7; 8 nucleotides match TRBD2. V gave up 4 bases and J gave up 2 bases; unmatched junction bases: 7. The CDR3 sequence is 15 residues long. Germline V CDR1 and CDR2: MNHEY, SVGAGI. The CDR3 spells CASSFGSGKPYEQYF. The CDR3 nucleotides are TGTGCCAGCAGTTTTGGTAGCGGGAAGCCCTACGAGCAGTACTTC.

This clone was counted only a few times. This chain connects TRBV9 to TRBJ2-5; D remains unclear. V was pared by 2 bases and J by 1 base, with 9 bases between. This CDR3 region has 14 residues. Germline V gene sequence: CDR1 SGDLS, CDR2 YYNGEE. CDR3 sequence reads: CASSVPGFQETQYF. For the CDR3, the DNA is TGTGCCAGCAGCGTCCCCGGCTTCCAAGAGACCCAGTACTTC.

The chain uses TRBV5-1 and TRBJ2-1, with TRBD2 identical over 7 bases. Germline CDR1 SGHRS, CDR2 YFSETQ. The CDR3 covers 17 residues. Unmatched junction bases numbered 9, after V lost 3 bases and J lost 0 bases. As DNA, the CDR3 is TGCGCCAGCAGCTCCTCACGAGGCGGGAGCTCCTACAATGAGCAGTTCTTC. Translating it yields CASSSSRGGSSYNEQFF.

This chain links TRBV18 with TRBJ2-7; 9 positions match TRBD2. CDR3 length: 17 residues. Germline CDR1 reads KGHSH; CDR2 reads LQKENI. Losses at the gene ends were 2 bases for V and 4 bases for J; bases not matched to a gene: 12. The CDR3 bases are TGTGCCAGCTCACCAGAGGAGGGTCTAGCGGGGATGTACGAGCAGTACTTC. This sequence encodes CASSPEEGLAGMYEQYF.

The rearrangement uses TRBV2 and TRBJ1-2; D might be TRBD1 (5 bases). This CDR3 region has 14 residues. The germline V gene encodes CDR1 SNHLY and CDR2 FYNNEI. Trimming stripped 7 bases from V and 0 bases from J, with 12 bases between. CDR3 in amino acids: CASKREGTNYGYTF. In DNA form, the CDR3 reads TGTGCCAGCAAGAGAGAGGGGACTAACTATGGCTACACCTTC.

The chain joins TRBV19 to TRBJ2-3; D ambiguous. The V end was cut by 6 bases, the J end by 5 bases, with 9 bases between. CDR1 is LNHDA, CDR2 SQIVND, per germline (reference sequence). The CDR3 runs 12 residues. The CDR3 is CASRVPGDTQYF. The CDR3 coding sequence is TGTGCCAGTAGGGTTCCAGGAGATACGCAGTATTTT.

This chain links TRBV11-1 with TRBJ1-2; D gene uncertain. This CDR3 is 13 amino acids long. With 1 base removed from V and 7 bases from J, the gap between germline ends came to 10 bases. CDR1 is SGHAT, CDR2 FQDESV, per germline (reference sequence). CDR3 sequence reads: CASSLEAFSGYTF. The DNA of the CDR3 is TGTGCCAGCAGCTTAGAGGCGTTTAGTGGCTACACCTTC.

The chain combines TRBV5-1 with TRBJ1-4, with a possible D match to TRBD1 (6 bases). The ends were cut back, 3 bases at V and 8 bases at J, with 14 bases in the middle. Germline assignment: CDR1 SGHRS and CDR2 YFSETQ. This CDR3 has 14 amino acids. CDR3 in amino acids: CASSSTGPVEKLFF. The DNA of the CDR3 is TGCGCCAGCAGCTCGACAGGCCCAGTAGAAAAACTGTTTTTT.

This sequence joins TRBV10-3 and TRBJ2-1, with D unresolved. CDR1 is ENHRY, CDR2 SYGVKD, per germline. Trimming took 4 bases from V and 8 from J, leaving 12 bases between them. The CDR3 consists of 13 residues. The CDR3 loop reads CAISGAAGDEQFF. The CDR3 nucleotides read TGTGCCATCAGTGGGGCGGCAGGCGATGAGCAGTTCTTC.

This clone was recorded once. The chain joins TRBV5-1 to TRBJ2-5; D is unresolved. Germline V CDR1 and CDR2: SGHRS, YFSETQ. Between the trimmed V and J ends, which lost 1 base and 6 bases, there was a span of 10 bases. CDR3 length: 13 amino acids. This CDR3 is CASSLKQSQTQYF. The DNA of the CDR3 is TGCGCCAGCAGCTTGAAACAGAGTCAGACCCAGTACTTC.

The CDR3 sequence is CASSPRGLAGGPWNEQFF. The CDR3 DNA sequence: TGTGCCAGCTCACCTCGGGGACTAGCGGGAGGGCCATGGAATGAGCAGTTCTTC. The chain links TRBV18 to TRBJ2-1; TRBD2 agrees at 16 bases. CDR1 is KGHSH and CDR2 is LQKENI in the germline V gene. Trimming at V came to 3 bases and at J to 7 bases, leaving 9 bases not matched to a gene. This CDR3 spans 18 amino acids.

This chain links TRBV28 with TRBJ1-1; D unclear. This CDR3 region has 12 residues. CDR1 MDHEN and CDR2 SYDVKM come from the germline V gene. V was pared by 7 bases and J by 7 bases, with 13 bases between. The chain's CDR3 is CASMVVPHEAFF. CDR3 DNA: TGTGCCAGCATGGTCGTTCCCCATGAAGCTTTCTTT.

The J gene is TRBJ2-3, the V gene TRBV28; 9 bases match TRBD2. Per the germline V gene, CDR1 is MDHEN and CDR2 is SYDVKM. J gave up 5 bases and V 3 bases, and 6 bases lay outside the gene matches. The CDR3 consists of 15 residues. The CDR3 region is CASSLGGRAIDTQYF. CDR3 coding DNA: TGTGCCAGCAGTTTGGGCGGGAGGGCAATAGATACGCAGTATTTT.

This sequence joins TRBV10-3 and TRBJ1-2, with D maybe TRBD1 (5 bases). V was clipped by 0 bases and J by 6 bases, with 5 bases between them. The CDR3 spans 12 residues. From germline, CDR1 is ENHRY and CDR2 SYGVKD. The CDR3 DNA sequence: TGTGCCATCAGTGAGTCGGGGGATGGCTACACCTTC. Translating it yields CAISESGDGYTF.

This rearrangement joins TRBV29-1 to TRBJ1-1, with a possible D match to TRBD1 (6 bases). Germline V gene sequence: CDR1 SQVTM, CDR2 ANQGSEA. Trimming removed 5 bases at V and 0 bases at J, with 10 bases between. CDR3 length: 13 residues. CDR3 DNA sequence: TGCAGCGTTCGGACAGCGATGAACACTGAAGCTTTCTTT. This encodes CSVRTAMNTEAFF.

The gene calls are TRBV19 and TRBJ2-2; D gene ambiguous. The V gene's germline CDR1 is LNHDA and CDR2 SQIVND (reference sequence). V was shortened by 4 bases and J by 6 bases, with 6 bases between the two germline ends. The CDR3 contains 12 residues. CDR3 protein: CASSTPPGELFF. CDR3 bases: TGTGCCAGTAGTACCCCCCCCGGGGAGCTGTTTTTT. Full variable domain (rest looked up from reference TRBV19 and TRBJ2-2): DGGITQSPKYLFRKEGQNVTLSCEQNLNHDAMYWYRQDPGQGLRLIYYSQIVNDFQKGDIAEGYSVSREKKESFPLTVTSAQKNPTAFYLCASSTPPGELFFGEGSRLTVL.

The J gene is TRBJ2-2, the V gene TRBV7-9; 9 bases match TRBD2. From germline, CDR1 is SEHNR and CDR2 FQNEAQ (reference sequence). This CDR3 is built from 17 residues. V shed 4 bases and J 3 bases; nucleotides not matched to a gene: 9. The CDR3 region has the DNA TGTGCCAGCAGCTCCCTTAAGAGACTAGCGGACACCGGGGAGCTGTTTTTT. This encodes CASSSLKRLADTGELFF.

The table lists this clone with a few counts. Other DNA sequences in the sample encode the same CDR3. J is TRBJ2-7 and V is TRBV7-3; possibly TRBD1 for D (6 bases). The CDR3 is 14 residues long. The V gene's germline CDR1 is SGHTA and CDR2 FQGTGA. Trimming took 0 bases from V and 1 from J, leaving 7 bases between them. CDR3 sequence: CASSLTQGSYEQYF. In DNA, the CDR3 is TGTGCCAGCAGCTTAACACAGGGATCCTACGAGCAGTACTTC.

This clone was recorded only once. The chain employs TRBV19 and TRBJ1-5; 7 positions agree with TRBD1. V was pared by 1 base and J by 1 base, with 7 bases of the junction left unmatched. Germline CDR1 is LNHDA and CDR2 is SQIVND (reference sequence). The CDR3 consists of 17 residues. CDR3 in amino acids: CASSIGPRQGSNQPQHF. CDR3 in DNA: TGTGCCAGTAGTATAGGGCCCCGACAGGGCAGCAATCAGCCCCAGCATTTT.

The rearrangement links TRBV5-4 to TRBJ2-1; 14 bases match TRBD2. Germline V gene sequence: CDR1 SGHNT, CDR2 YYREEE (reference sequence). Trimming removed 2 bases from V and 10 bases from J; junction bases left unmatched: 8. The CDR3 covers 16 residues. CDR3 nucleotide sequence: TGTGCCAGCAGCTTAGCGGGACTAGCGGGAGTAAGGGAGCAGTTCTTC. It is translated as CASSLAGLAGVREQFF. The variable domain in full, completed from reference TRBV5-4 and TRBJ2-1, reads ETGVTQSPTHLIKTRGQQVTLRCSSQSGHNTVSWYQQALGQGPQFIFQYYREEENGRGNFPPRFSGLQFPNYSSELNVNALELDDSALYLCASSLAGLAGVREQFFGPGTRLTVL.

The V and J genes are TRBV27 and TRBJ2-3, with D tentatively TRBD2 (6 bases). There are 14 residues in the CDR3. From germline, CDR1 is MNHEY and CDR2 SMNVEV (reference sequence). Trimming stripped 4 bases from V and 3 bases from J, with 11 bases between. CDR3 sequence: CASSWGLETDTQYF. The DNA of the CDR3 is TGTGCCAGCAGTTGGGGACTTGAAACAGATACGCAGTATTTT.

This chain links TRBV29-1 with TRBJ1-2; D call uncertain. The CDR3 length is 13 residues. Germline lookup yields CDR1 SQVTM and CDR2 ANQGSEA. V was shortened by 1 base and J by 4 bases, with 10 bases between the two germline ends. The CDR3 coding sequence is TGCAGCGTTGAAGGGGAGGGATTCTATGGCTACACCTTC. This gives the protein CSVEGEGFYGYTF.

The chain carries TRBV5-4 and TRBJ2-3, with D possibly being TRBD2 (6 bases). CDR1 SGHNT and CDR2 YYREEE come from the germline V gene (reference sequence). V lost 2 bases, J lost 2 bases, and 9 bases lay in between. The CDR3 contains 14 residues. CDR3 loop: CASSFREITDTQYF. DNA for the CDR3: TGTGCCAGCAGCTTCCGGGAGATCACAGATACGCAGTATTTT.

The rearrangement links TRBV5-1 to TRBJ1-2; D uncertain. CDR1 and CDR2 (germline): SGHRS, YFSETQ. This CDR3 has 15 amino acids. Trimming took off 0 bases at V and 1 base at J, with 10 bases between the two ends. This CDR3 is CASSLDGSLNYGYTF. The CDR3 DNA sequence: TGCGCCAGCAGCTTGGACGGCAGCCTTAACTATGGCTACACCTTC.